This entry features one T cell receptor beta chain sequence. Its antigen is as yet unknown. This sample is part of a study of cytomegalovirus exposure and HLA in healthy donors. Study-wide results and limits: Later on, analysis showed that most CMV-associated TCR beta chains appeared to be HLA-restricted.

Primers included in the PCR were 60 Vbeta and 13 Jbeta primers. The repertoire was sequenced with immunoSEQ multiplex PCR; TCRdb's copy has only in-frame clones and lacks some. The table has some 200,000 clones, 60% to 80% seen once. The V gene's germline CDR1 is SGHTA and CDR2 FQGNSA. V shed 0 bases and J 2 bases; nucleotides not matched to a gene: 7. The CDR3 consists of 17 residues. The sequencing sample was made of PBMCs. This chain uses TRBV7-2 with TRBJ2-5; TRBD1 aligns across 9 bases. The receptor comes from a woman aged 25 to 39 in good health and CMV-seronegative. The CDR3 sequence: CASSLAWTGVLQETQYF. CDR3 nucleotides: TGTGCCAGCAGCTTAGCCTGGACAGGGGTATTGCAAGAGACCCAGTACTTC.